The entry below describes one T cell receptor (beta chain). Trimming took off 3 bases at V and 4 bases at J, with 9 bases between the two ends. Germline V gene sequence: CDR1 MDHEN, CDR2 SYDVKM. This CDR3 region has 13 residues. The data are from a study of blood T cells in healthy people across ages. A second PCR of roughly 7 to 11 cycles used a sample-barcoded 5' primer and a J-beta primer mix. Via MiXCR, TCRdb re-called the 5' RACE reads, giving one row per CDR3 protein. This table has approximately 800,000 distinct CDR3 sequences, over 45% appearing once. Sequencing was carried out using blood. This chain joins TRBV28 and TRBJ1-2; D is undetermined. This sequence was found in a man in his thirties or forties in good health. In DNA, the CDR3 is TGTGCCAGCAGTTTTCTAGGCCTCTATGGCTACACCTTC. This codes for CASSFLGLYGYTF.